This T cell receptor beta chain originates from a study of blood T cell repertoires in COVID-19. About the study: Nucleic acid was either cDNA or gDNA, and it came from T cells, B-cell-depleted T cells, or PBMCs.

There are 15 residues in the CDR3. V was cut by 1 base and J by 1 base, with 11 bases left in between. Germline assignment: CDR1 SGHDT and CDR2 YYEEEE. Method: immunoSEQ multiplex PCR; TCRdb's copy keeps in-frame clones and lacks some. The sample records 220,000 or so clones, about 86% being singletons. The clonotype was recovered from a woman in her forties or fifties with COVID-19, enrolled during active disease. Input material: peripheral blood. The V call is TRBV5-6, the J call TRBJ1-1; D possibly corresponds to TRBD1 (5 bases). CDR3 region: CASSLIPTGNTEAFF. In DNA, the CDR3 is TGTGCCAGCAGCTTGATTCCAACAGGGAACACTGAAGCTTTCTTT.